Each of the 7 T cell receptor beta chains below was sequenced from the same sample in a study of blood T cells in healthy people across ages. Sample-barcoded 5' priming and a J-beta primer mix drove a second PCR of roughly 6 to 12 cycles. TCRdb fed the 5' RACE reads into MiXCR, producing one record per CDR3 protein. The repertoire holds about 780,000 distinct CDR3 sequences, with 46% as singletons. The sample consisted of blood. Receptors originate from an elderly man in good health.

The gene calls are TRBV7-3 and TRBJ2-1, with TRBD2 as a possible D gene (6 bases). The CDR3 extends over 14 amino acids. Trimming cost V 5 bases and J 6 bases, with 14 bases left between them. Germline V gene lookup returns CDR1 SGHTA and CDR2 FQGTGA. The CDR3 sequence is CASSRTGTPNEQFF. The CDR3 DNA reads TGTGCCAGCAGCCGCACCGGGACTCCCAATGAGCAGTTCTTC.

The chain employs TRBV28 and TRBJ2-5; 8 bases agree with TRBD1. Germline CDR1 is MDHEN and CDR2 is SYDVKM. Trimming at V came to 8 bases and at J to 11 bases, leaving 10 bases not matched to a gene. The CDR3 totals 12 residues. CDR3: CASRTGMDGQYF. The CDR3 bases are TGTGCCAGCCGGACAGGGATGGACGGGCAGTACTTC.

The chain joins TRBV27 to TRBJ2-6; D may be TRBD1 or TRBD2 (5 bases each). CDR3 length equals 22 residues. CDR1 is MNHEY, CDR2 SMNVEV, per germline (reference sequence). V gave up 5 bases and J gave up 4 bases, with 33 bases separating them. The DNA of the CDR3 is TGTGCCAGCAGTCCCCAAACCCATAGACAGAGTCTCGGGGATGCAGGGGCCAACGTCCTGACTTTC. Its protein is CASSPQTHRQSLGDAGANVLTF.

As for this clonotype: One junction end does not reproduce the germline sequence, and a read error may be involved. V usage is TRBV7-2 and J usage is TRBJ2-7, with 10 bases aligning to TRBD1. The CDR3 spans 15 residues. Germline CDR1 reads SGHTA; CDR2 reads FQGNSA. The CDR3 is CASSLSGQGFDEQDF. The DNA of the CDR3 is TGTGCCAGCAGCTTATCGGGACAGGGGTTCGACGAGCAGGACTTC.

This clonotype was seen at least ten times. J is TRBJ2-7 and V is TRBV5-1; possibly TRBD1 or TRBD2 for D (5 bases each). With 0 bases removed from V and 2 bases from J, the gap between germline ends came to 15 bases. The germline V gene encodes CDR1 SGHRS and CDR2 YFSETQ. The CDR3 has 16 residues. The CDR3 here is CASSLGGDPSTYEQYF. The CDR3, as DNA: TGCGCCAGCAGCTTGGGTGGGGACCCCTCCACCTACGAGCAGTACTTC.

The chain recombines TRBV28 with TRBJ2-6; D is unclear. Germline CDR1 and CDR2: MDHEN and SYDVKM. The V and J ends lost 3 bases and 2 bases respectively, with 5 bases between them. The CDR3 is 14 residues long. The CDR3 bases are TGTGCCAGCAGTTTCGATCCTGGGGCCAACGTCCTGACTTTC. It encodes CASSFDPGANVLTF.

The J gene is TRBJ1-3, the V gene TRBV3-1, with 7 bases lining up with TRBD1. CDR1 LGHDT and CDR2 YNNKEL come from the germline V gene (reference sequence). CDR3 size: 15 residues. Unmatched junction bases numbered 9, after V lost 5 bases and J lost 5 bases. CDR3 DNA sequence: TGTGCCAGCAGCTCCCCCCGGACAGGTAGAAACACCATATATTTT. This encodes CASSSPRTGRNTIYF.